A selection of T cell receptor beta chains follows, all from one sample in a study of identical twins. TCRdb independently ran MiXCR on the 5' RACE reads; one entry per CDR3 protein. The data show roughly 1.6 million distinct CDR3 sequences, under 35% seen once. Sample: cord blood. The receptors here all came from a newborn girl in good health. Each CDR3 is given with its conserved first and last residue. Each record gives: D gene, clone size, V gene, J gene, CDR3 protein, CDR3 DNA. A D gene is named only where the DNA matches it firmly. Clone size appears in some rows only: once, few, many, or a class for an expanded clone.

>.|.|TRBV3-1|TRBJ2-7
CASSGRADNEQYF
TGTGCCAGCAGCGGGCGGGCAGACAATGAGCAGTACTTC
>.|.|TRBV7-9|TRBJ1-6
CASSLDTAFDNSPLHF
TGTGCCAGCAGCTTAGATACAGCTTTCGATAATTCACCCCTCCACTTT
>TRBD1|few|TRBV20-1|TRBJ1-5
CSADRGRSNQPQHF
TGCAGTGCTGACAGGGGGCGCAGCAATCAGCCCCAGCATTTT
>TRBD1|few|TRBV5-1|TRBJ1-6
CASSLTRQGRGNSPLHF
TGCGCCAGCAGCTTAACCCGACAGGGGAGAGGTAATTCACCCCTCCACTTT
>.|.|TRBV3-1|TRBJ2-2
CASSQTAVDGELFF
TGTGCCAGCAGCCAAACCGCTGTCGACGGGGAGCTGTTTTTT
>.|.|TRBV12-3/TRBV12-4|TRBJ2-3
CASKYGETDTQYF
TGTGCCAGTAAATATGGCGAAACAGATACGCAGTATTTT
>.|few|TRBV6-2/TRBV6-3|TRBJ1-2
CASSGIIGYGYTF
TGTGCCAGCAGCGGAATCATTGGTTATGGCTACACCTTC
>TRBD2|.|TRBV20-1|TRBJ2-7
CSASRDYSYEQYF
TGCAGTGCTAGTAGGGACTACTCCTACGAGCAGTACTTC
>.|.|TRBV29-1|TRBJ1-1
CSVRTVGAFF
TGCAGCGTCAGGACAGTTGGAGCTTTCTTT
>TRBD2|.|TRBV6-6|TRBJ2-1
CASSPQRGGRKNEQFF
TGTGCCAGCAGTCCGCAGCGGGGGGGCCGTAAAAATGAGCAGTTCTTC
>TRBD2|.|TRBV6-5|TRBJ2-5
CASSRTRSGETQYF
TGTGCCAGCAGTAGGACTAGATCGGGGGAGACCCAGTACTTC
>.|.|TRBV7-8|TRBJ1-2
CASSLAEAGAVYGYTF
TGTGCCAGCAGCTTAGCGGAAGCAGGGGCGGTCTATGGCTACACCTTC
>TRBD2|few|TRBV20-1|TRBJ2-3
CSARGLAGDDTQYF
TGCAGTGCTAGAGGACTAGCGGGAGATGATACGCAGTATTTT
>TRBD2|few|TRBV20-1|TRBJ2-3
CSALAGSSATQYF
TGCAGTGCGCTAGCGGGGAGTTCGGCTACGCAGTATTTT
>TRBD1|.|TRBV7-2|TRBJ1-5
CASSLTGGVQPQHF
TGTGCCAGCAGCTTAACAGGGGGGGTTCAGCCCCAGCATTTT
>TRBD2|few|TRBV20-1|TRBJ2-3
CSARGGTSGRSTDTQYF
TGCAGTGCTAGAGGAGGGACTAGCGGGAGAAGCACAGATACGCAGTATTTT
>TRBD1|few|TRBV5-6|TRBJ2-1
CASSFRQGSRFNEQFF
TGTGCCAGCAGCTTTAGACAGGGTTCTAGGTTCAATGAGCAGTTCTTC
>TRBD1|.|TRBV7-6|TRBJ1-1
CASSSVRTGKNTEAFF
TGTGCCAGCAGCTCCGTCAGGACAGGGAAAAACACTGAAGCTTTCTTT
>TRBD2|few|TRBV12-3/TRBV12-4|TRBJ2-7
CASSLRLLAGGRTYNEQYF
TGTGCCAGCAGTCTACGGTTATTAGCGGGGGGGCGGACCTACAATGAGCAGTACTTC
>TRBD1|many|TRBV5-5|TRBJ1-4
CARRGRDEKLFF
TGTGCCAGAAGGGGGCGGGATGAAAAACTGTTTTTT
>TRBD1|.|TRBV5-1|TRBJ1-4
CASSLTLHSGGAEKLFF
TGCGCCAGCAGCTTGACCCTCCATTCAGGGGGCGCTGAAAAACTGTTTTTT
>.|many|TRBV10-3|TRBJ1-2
CAISDSYGYTF
TGTGCCATCAGTGACTCATATGGCTACACCTTC
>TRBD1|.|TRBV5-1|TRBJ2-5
CASSHRDDRVRGETQYF
TGCGCCAGCAGCCACCGCGACGACAGGGTGAGGGGGGAGACCCAGTACTTC
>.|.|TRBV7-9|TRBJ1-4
CASSLDGRFNEKLFF
TGTGCCAGCAGCCTTGACGGGAGATTTAATGAAAAACTGTTTTTT
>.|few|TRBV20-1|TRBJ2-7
CSASDSGGSYEQYF
TGCAGTGCTAGTGATAGCGGAGGCTCCTACGAGCAGTACTTC
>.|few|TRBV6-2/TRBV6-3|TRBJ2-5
CASSYYAPTGLETQYF
TGTGCCAGCAGTTACTACGCACCCACAGGGTTGGAGACCCAGTACTTC
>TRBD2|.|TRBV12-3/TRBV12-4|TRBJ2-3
CASSSGALAGPLGAQYF
TGTGCCAGTTCGTCAGGGGCTCTAGCGGGCCCATTGGGGGCGCAGTATTTT
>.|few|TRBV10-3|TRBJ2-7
CAIGAGDLTEQYF
TGTGCCATCGGGGCAGGGGATCTGACCGAGCAGTACTTC
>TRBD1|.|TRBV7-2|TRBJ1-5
CASSFTTGGEQPQHF
TGTGCCAGCAGCTTTACGACAGGGGGTGAGCAGCCCCAGCATTTT
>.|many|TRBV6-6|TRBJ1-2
CASSYSAERSYGYTF
TGTGCCAGCAGTTACTCGGCGGAGAGGAGCTATGGCTACACCTTC
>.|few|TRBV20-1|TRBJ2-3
CSARELGDTQYF
TGCAGTGCTAGAGAACTCGGAGATACGCAGTATTTT
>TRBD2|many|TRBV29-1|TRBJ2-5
CSVVSLRGGQETQYF
TGCAGCGTTGTATCCCTCCGGGGGGGCCAAGAGACCCAGTACTTC
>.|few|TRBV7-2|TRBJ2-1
CASSTWGAWQFF
TGTGCCAGCAGCACATGGGGGGCATGGCAGTTCTTC
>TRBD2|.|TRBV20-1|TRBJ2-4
CSAREVAYGLASSGYSKNIQYF
TGCAGTGCTAGAGAGGTGGCTTACGGACTAGCGAGTTCTGGGTACTCCAAAAACATTCAGTACTTC
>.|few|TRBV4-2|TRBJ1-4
CASSQETGGATNEKLFF
TGTGCCAGCAGCCAAGAAACAGGAGGGGCAACTAATGAAAAACTGTTTTTT
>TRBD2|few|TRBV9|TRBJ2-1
CASSVAASGRFEQFF
TGTGCCAGCAGCGTAGCGGCTAGCGGGAGATTTGAGCAGTTCTTC
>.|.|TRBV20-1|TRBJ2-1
CSTGASSPTSSYNEQFF
TGCAGCACCGGGGCTAGCTCTCCCACCAGCTCCTACAATGAGCAGTTCTTC
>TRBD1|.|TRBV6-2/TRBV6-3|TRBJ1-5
CASRGGQSPYQPQHF
TGTGCCAGCAGGGGGGGACAGTCTCCGTATCAGCCCCAGCATTTT
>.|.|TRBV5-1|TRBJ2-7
CASSPGTRRYEQYF
TGCGCCAGCAGCCCAGGGACTCGCCGCTACGAGCAGTACTTC
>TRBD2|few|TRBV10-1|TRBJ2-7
CASSEAGLGYEQYF
TGCGCCAGCAGTGAAGCGGGGTTGGGATACGAGCAGTACTTC
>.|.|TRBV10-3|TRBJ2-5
CAISPRPPEFDEQYF
TGTGCCATCAGTCCACGGCCCCCCGAATTTGATGAGCAGTACTTC
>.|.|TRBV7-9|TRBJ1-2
CATKAGGGYTF
TGTGCCACCAAGGCCGGGGGGGGCTACACCTTC
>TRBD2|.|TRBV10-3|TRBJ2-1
CAISETSGRAYNEQFF
TGTGCCATCAGTGAGACTAGCGGGAGGGCGTACAATGAGCAGTTCTTC
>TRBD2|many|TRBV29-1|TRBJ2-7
CSVGTSASYYEQYF
TGCAGCGTCGGGACTAGCGCAAGCTACTACGAGCAGTACTTC
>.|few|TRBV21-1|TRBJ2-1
CASSIRDYGHNEQFF
TGTGCCAGCAGCATCCGGGACTATGGACACAATGAGCAGTTCTTC
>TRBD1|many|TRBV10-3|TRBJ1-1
CAITGTGNTEAFF
TGTGCCATCACCGGGACAGGGAACACTGAAGCTTTCTTT
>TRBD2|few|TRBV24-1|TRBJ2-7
CATSDLTSGRNEQYF
TGTGCCACCAGTGATTTGACTAGCGGGAGGAATGAGCAGTACTTC
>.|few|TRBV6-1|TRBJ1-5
CASSEYLNQPQHF
TGTGCCAGCAGTGAATATCTTAATCAGCCCCAGCATTTT
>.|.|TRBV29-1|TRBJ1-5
CSVAWPGGNQPQHF
TGCAGCGTTGCTTGGCCAGGAGGTAATCAGCCCCAGCATTTT
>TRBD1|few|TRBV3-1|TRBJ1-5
CASSLGQGAGQPQHF
TGTGCCAGCAGCCTCGGACAGGGGGCGGGACAGCCCCAGCATTTT
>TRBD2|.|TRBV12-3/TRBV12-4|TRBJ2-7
CASSATSGGANEQYF
TGTGCCAGCAGTGCAACTAGCGGGGGGGCGAACGAGCAGTACTTC
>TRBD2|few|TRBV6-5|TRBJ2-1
CASSYWGTSGRAANEQFF
TGTGCCAGCAGTTACTGGGGGACTAGCGGGAGGGCCGCAAATGAGCAGTTCTTC
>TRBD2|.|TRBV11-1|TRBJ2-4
CASSFRQREHIQYF
TGTGCCAGCAGCTTTAGGCAGCGGGAGCACATTCAGTACTTC
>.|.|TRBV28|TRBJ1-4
CASSLVGRPATNEKLFF
TGTGCCAGCAGTTTAGTAGGTCGACCTGCAACTAATGAAAAACTGTTTTTT
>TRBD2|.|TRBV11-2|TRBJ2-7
CASSLSVGGSYEQYF
TGTGCCAGCAGCCTCAGTGTCGGGGGGTCCTACGAGCAGTACTTC
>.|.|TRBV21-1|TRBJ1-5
CASSKEGEDEGPQHF
TGTGCCAGCAGCAAAGAAGGAGAAGACGAGGGGCCCCAGCATTTT
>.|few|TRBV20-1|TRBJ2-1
CSASGGGEQFF
TGCAGTGCTAGTGGAGGGGGGGAGCAGTTCTTC
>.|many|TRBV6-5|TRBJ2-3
CASSTKGDTQYF
TGTGCCAGCAGTACCAAGGGGGATACGCAGTATTTT
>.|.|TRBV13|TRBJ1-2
CASSNGQKNFYGYTF
TGTGCCAGCAGCAATGGGCAAAAAAACTTCTATGGCTACACCTTC
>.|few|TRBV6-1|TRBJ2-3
CASLAPPNTQYF
TGTGCCAGCCTCGCCCCACCCAATACGCAGTATTTT